This T cell receptor beta chain derives from a study of CD8 T cells in Susac syndrome. RNA was extracted with the RNeasy kit, and a quantity of roughly 0.5 to 1 ug was reverse transcribed using random hexamers. One entry per CDR3 protein results from TCRdb running MiXCR on the immunoSEQ multiplex PCR reads. Among around 270,000 distinct CDR3 sequences listed, over 75% were seen once. Material: CD8+ T cells from PBMCs. This clonotype was sampled from a human donor with multiple sclerosis.

The CDR3 DNA is TGTGCCACCAGTGATTTTTCCGGGGGCGCGGGGAATGAGCAGTTCTTC. Translation gives CATSDFSGGAGNEQFF. The chain employs TRBV24-1 and TRBJ2-1; D tentatively fits TRBD1 or TRBD2 (6 bases each). The CDR3 extends over 16 amino acids. Trimming took 1 base from V and 7 from J, leaving 16 bases between them. Germline loops: CDR1 KGHDR, CDR2 SFDVKD.